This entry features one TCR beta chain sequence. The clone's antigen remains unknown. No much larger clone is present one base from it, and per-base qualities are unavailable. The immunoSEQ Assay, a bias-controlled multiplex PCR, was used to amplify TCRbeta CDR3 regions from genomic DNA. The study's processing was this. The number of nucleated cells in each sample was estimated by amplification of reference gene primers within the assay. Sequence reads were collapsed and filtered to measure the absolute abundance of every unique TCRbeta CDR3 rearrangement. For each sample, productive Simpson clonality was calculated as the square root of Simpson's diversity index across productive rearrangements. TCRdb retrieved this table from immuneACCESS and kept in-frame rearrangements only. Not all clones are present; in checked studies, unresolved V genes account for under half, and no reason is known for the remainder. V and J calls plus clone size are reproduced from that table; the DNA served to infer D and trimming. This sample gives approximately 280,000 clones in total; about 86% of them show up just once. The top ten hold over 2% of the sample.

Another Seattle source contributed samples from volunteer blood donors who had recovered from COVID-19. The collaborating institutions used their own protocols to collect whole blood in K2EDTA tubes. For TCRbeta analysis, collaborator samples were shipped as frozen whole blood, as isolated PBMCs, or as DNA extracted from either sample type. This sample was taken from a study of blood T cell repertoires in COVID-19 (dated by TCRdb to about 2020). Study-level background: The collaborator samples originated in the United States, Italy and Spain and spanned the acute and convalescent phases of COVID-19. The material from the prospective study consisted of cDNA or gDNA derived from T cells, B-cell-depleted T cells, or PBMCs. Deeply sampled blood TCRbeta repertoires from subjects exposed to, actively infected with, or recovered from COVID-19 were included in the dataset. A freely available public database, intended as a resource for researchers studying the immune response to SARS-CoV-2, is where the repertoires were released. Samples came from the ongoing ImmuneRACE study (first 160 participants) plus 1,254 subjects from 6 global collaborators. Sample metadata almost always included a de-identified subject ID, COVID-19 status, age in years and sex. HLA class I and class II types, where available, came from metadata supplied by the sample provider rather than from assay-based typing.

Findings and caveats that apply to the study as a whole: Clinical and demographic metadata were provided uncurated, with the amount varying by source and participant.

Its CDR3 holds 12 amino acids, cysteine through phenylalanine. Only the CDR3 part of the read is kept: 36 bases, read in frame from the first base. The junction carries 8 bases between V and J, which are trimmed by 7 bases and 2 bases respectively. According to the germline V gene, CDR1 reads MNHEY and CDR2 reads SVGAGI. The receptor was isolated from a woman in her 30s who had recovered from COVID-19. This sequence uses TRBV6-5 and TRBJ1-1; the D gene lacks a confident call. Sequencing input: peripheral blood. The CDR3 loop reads CASTQHNTEAFF. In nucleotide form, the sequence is TGTGCCAGCACCCAACATAACACTGAAGCTTTCTTT.